This T cell receptor (beta chain) comes out of a study of blood T cells in healthy people across ages (dated by TCRdb to 2014 to 2015). A note on the overall study: In model experiments, roughly one uniquely barcoded TCR beta cDNA molecule per two T cells was captured by template switching. The study measured age-related changes in TCR beta repertoire diversity using deep sequencing normalized with unique cDNA molecular identifiers. The donors were split into four age groups: young (average 16 years), middle-aged (39), aged (approximately 59) and long-lived (82). To avoid experimental bias, donors of different ages were randomly spread across the sequencing lanes. Using the same blood draw, the study looked at two additional independent replicas of 1 million unique cDNA reads for two donors, one aged 18 to 29 and the other aged 80 or older. Overall study outcomes, separate from this receptor: Because donor CMV infection status was unknown, age-related changes in expanded clonotypes were potentially confounded. A strong correlation was found between observed TCR beta diversity and the percentage of naive T cells measured by flow cytometry. Compared with the aged group, the long-lived group had more naive CD4+ T cells, fewer expanded clones and increased TCR diversity, a pattern suggesting age selection. Observed TCR beta diversity per million T cells fell roughly linearly with age, and a significant reduction was already apparent by age around 39. Bulk unsorted PBMC profiling prevented conclusive comparison of naive and antigen-experienced compartments. Estimates of total diversity based on one million sequenced T cells were regarded as lower bounds and as underestimates.

The donors were some 39 Caucasian individuals from Russia, aged 6 to 90 years, who were systemically healthy. Each donor gave approximately 9.3 milliliters of peripheral blood, collected into EDTA-treated Vacutainer tubes. Ficoll-Paque density-gradient centrifugation was used to isolate PBMCs, with at least 7 million per sample. Trizol reagent was used to extract total RNA from PBMCs, with at least 5 micrograms per sample. Naive CD45RAhigh/CD27high T cell percentages were measured by flow cytometry on a PBMC aliquot from every donor. About this clonotype: Its antigen is currently not known. No much larger clone is present one base from it, and per-base qualities are unavailable.

The library was produced with 5' RACE. Instrument on record: Illumina HiSeq 2500. A second PCR of about 6 to 11 cycles was performed with a sample-barcoded 5' primer and a J-beta primer mix. A unique molecular identifier was introduced onto each TCR beta cDNA molecule by a template-switch 5' adaptor carrying 12 random nucleotides. Each sample yielded at least 3 million CDR3-containing paired-end reads. The Mint cDNA synthesis kit, primed by a TRBC-specific oligonucleotide, was used to synthesize first-strand cDNA from all RNA. Following uracil-DNA glycosylase treatment, a first 18-cycle PCR with universal primers M1SS and BC2_uni_R was performed on all cDNA. On the authors' methods: Each sample was normalized by randomly selecting 1 million high-quality reads, each carrying a distinct molecular identifier. Reads sharing molecular identifiers were discarded rather than binned into consensus sequences. MiTCR, run with a Q25 quality threshold and the strictest error-elimination algorithm, handled CDR3 identification, clonotype clustering and error correction. A nonparametric unseen species model using Euler transformation provided a lower-bound estimate of total TCR beta diversity. Through fastp at Q25 and MiXCR, TCRdb rebuilt clones from the public reads, retaining in-frame beta chains. Identical CDR3 proteins give one entry, which carries the most common genes and DNA. These V and J calls originate from TCRdb's pipeline instead of the authors' own analysis. This sample is represented by 1.5 million to 2 million distinct CDR3 sequences; 25% to 30% of them were singletons. 7.7% of the sample belongs to the ten largest clones.

Sample: blood. This TCR came from a woman aged 25 to 39 in good health.

The bases are TGTGCCAGCAGTTACAGGGACACAGCCTACAATGAGCAGTTCTTC. Translated, this is CASSYRDTAYNEQFF. This chain is built from TRBV27 and TRBJ2-1; the D gene is perhaps TRBD1, from 6 matching bases. V is cut by 4 bases and J by 2 bases, and the space between the germline ends is 12 bases. Counted from cysteine to phenylalanine, this CDR3 has 15 amino acids. Kept here is only the CDR3 DNA, which spans 45 bases and is read in frame from base 1. CDR1 and CDR2, looked up from the germline V gene (reference sequence), are MNHEY and SMNVEV.